The 10 T cell receptor beta chains in this list originate from one sample, sequenced in a study of T cell responses to AZD1222 COVID-19 vaccine. The method was immunoSEQ multiplex PCR; TCRdb's version includes in-frame clones alone and lacks a portion of them. The top ten hold 3.3% of the sample, which has roughly 100,000 clones, around nine tenths seen once. Material: peripheral blood, obtained 28 days after the second dose of the MenACWY control vaccine. The receptors here all came from an adult who received the MenACWY meningococcal vaccine as a control.

The chain links TRBV6-5 to TRBJ1-1, with D unclear. The germline V gene has CDR1 MNHEY and CDR2 SVGAGI. The V end lost 8 bases, the J end lost 1 base, and 8 bases lay between the germline ends. This CDR3 is built from 12 residues. This CDR3 reads CASGTQNTEAFF. In DNA, the CDR3 is TGTGCCAGCGGCACTCAGAACACTGAAGCTTTCTTT.

The chain has TRBV7-6 and TRBJ2-7, with 9 bases identical to TRBD2. The ends lost 5 bases at V and 0 bases at J; junction bases unmatched: 11. Germline V gives CDR1 SGHVS, CDR2 FNYEAQ. The CDR3 runs 17 residues. The chain's CDR3 is CASSPTYGRGGSYEQYF. The CDR3 DNA reads TGTGCCAGCAGCCCAACGTACGGGCGGGGGGGCTCCTACGAGCAGTACTTC.

V and J are TRBV7-2 and TRBJ1-2; D not resolved. Germline V gene data show CDR1 as SGHTA and CDR2 as FQGNSA. The length of the CDR3 is 16 residues. V was trimmed by 1 base and J by 4 bases, leaving 16 bases between them. The CDR3 DNA reads TGTGCCAGCAGCTTAGGGGGTCTGCAGACCGTCTATGGCTACACCTTC. Amino acid sequence: CASSLGGLQTVYGYTF.

The chain recombines TRBV5-4 with TRBJ2-7, with TRBD1 matching over 9 bases. Germline loops: CDR1 SGHNT, CDR2 YYREEE (reference sequence). J was trimmed by 4 bases and V by 3 bases; bases with no gene match: 8. The CDR3 length is 15 residues. DNA for the CDR3: TGTGCCAGCAGCTCCCCGGGACAGGGCCCGTACGAGCAGTACTTC. This gives the protein CASSSPGQGPYEQYF.

The rearrangement links TRBV11-2 to TRBJ1-4; 7 nucleotides line up with TRBD1. Germline V gives CDR1 SGHAT, CDR2 FQNNGV. With V trimmed by 1 base and J by 6 bases, 8 bases remained unmatched. CDR3 length: 16 amino acids. CDR3 nucleotides: TGTGCCAGCAGCTTAGCGGGGGACAGAAGGGATGAAAAACTGTTTTTT. Amino acids: CASSLAGDRRDEKLFF.

The CDR3, as DNA: TGTGCCAGTAGCCCCGGGGCTAGCCCCCTCCAAGAGACCCAGTACTTC. It specifies CASSPGASPLQETQYF. The chain employs TRBV19 and TRBJ2-5, with D possibly called TRBD1 or TRBD2 (5 bases each). Germline V gene sequence: CDR1 LNHDA, CDR2 SQIVND (reference sequence). The CDR3 is 16 residues long. V lost 6 bases and J 1 base, leaving 18 bases between the germline ends.

The V call is TRBV6-2 or TRBV6-3, the J call TRBJ2-1; a weak D match, TRBD2 (7 bases). Looked up from germline, CDR1 is MNHEY and CDR2 is SVGEGT. V lost 6 bases and J 9 bases, leaving 21 bases between the germline ends. The CDR3 sequence is 15 residues long. The CDR3 DNA follows: TGTGCCAGCAGCCTCCTTAGGGGGGGGCTCAGTGAGCAGTTCTTC. Translation: CASSLLRGGLSEQFF.

This chain joins TRBV7-9 and TRBJ1-2, with 9 positions matching TRBD1. The J segment lost 6 bases and the V segment lost 5 bases, leaving 7 bases of the junction unmatched. This CDR3 contains 14 residues. The V gene's germline CDR1 is SEHNR and CDR2 FQNEAQ (reference sequence). The CDR3 coding sequence is TGTGCCAGCAGCCTAACTACAGGGGGCCATGGCTACACCTTC. The encoded protein is CASSLTTGGHGYTF.

This chain links TRBV11-1 with TRBJ2-1, with D uncertain. This CDR3 comprises 16 residues. The V and J ends lost 5 bases and 1 base respectively, with 15 bases between them. Germline V gene sequence: CDR1 SGHAT, CDR2 FQDESV (reference sequence). For the CDR3, the DNA is TGTGCCAGCAGCCGTAACTCAGGACGATCCTACAATGAGCAGTTCTTC. It codes for CASSRNSGRSYNEQFF.

Only a few counts were recorded for this clone. The V call is TRBV11-2, the J call TRBJ2-7; D remains ambiguous. Trimming cost V 4 bases and J 1 base, with 11 bases left between them. Germline loops: CDR1 SGHAT, CDR2 FQNNGV. The CDR3 contains 14 residues. The CDR3 is CASSSALGSYEQYF. CDR3 coding DNA: TGTGCCAGCAGCTCGGCCCTGGGGTCCTACGAGCAGTACTTC.